This T cell receptor (beta chain) was identified in a study of CD8 T cells in ankylosing spondylitis. Overall study findings and caveats: Existing reports had already noted some motif variants in reactive arthritis synovial fluid and blood. Matched ankylosing spondylitis synovial fluid reportedly showed significant enrichment of disease-linked clones. Blood of patients with ankylosing spondylitis appeared to be characterized by a TCR beta motif of fewer than 10 highly homologous variants.

The germline CDR1 and CDR2 sequences are KGHDR and SFDVKD. This CDR3 region has 14 residues. V lost 9 bases and J lost 4, with 16 bases in between. A quantitative 5'-RACE method, one with molecular barcodes, was used to make TCR beta libraries. TCRdb independently ran MiXCR on the 5' RACE reads; one entry per CDR3 protein. Seen here are about 540,000 distinct CDR3 sequences, roughly an eighth observed once, and the top ten hold 6.5% to 7%. About this clonotype: Antigen unknown.

This receptor was taken from a male donor with ankylosing spondylitis. V usage is TRBV24-1 and J usage is TRBJ2-3, with TRBD2 as a possible D gene (6 bases). Source material: blood, either unsorted or a sorted T cell fraction (not recorded which). For the CDR3, the DNA is TGTGCCACCTCGAGAACGGGAGTCCCAGATACGCAGTATTTT. Residues: CATSRTGVPDTQYF.